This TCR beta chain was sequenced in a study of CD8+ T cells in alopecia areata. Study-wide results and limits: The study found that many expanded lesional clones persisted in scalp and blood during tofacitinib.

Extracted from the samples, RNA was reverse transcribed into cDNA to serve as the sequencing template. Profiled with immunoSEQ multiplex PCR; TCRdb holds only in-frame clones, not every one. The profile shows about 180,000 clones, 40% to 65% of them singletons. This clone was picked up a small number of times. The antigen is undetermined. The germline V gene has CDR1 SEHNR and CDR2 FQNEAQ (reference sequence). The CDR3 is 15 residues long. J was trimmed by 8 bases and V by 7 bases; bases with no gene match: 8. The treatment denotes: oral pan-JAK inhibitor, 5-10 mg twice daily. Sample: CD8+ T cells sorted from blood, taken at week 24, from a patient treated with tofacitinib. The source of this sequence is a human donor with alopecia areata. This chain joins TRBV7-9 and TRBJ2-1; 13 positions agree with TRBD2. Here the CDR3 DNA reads TGTGCCAGCACCCCAGGGACTAGCGGGGAAGATGAGCAGTTCTTC. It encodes CASTPGTSGEDEQFF.